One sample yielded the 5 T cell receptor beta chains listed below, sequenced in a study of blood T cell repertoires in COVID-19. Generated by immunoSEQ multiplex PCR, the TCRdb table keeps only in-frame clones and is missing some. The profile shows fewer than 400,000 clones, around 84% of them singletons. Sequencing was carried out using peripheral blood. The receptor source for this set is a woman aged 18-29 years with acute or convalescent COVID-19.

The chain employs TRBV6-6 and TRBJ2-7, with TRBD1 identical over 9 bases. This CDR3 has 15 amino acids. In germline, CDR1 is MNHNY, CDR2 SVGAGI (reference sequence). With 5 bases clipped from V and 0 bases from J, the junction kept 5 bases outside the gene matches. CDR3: CASSPGQGYSYEQYF. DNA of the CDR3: TGTGCCAGCAGTCCGGGACAGGGATACTCCTACGAGCAGTACTTC.

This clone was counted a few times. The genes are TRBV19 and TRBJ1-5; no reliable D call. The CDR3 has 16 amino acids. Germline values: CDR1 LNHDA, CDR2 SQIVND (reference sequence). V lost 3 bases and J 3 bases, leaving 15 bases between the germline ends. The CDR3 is CASSIRSLRNNQPQHF. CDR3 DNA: TGTGCCAGTAGTATCCGGAGTCTCCGGAACAATCAGCCCCAGCATTTT. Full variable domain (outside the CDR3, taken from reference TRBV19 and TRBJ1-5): DGGITQSPKYLFRKEGQNVTLSCEQNLNHDAMYWYRQDPGQGLRLIYYSQIVNDFQKGDIAEGYSVSREKKESFPLTVTSAQKNPTAFYLCASSIRSLRNNQPQHFGDGTRLSIL.

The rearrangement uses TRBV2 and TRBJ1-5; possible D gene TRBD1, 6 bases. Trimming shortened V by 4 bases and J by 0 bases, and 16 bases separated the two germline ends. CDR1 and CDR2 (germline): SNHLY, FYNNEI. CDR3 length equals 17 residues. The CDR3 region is CASSALTGEYSNQPQHF. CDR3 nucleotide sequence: TGTGCCAGCAGTGCCTTGACAGGAGAATATAGCAATCAGCCCCAGCATTTT.

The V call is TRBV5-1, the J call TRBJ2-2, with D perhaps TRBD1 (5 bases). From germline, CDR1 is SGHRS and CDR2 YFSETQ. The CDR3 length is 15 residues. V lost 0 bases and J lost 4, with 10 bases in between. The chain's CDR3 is CASSLEPGPTGELFF. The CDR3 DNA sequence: TGCGCCAGCAGCTTGGAACCAGGGCCCACCGGGGAGCTGTTTTTT.

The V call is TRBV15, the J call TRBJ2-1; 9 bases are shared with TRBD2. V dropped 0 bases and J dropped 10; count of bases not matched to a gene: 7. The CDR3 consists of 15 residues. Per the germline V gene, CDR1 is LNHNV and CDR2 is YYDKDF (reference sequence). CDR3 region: CATSRDRAGGPEQFF. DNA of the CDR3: TGTGCCACCAGCAGAGACCGGGCGGGGGGGCCAGAGCAGTTCTTC.